One sample yielded the 13 T cell receptor beta chains listed below, sequenced in a study of blood T cell repertoires in COVID-19. Clones were sequenced by immunoSEQ multiplex PCR, and TCRdb holds only the in-frame ones, with some missing. The sample gives about 55,000 clones, approximately 85% of which show up once; 10% to 15% is in the top ten. Material: peripheral blood. These receptors were obtained from a human donor in a cohort sampled during active COVID-19.

The chain uses TRBV6-4 and TRBJ2-2; D is perhaps TRBD1 (7 bases). CDR3 length equals 16 residues. Looked up from germline, CDR1 is MRHNA and CDR2 is SNTAGT. V was cut by 6 bases and J by 0 bases, with 14 bases left in between. In DNA, the CDR3 is TGTGCCAGCAGAAAGGGGGGACAGCCGAACACCGGGGAGCTGTTTTTT. Protein: CASRKGGQPNTGELFF.

This clone was observed a few times. This rearrangement joins TRBV4-1 to TRBJ2-7; 9 nucleotides align to TRBD2. In germline, CDR1 is MGHRA, CDR2 YSYEKL. V lost 4 bases and J lost 3; bases outside the gene matches: 4. The CDR3 has 14 residues. This CDR3 reads CASSLGTSIYEQYF. DNA of the CDR3: TGCGCCAGCAGCCTCGGGACTAGCATCTACGAGCAGTACTTC.

This chain uses TRBV7-5 with TRBJ2-2; the listed D gene, TRBD1, was not tested against the DNA. TRBV7-5 is reported as a pseudogene. CDR3 length: 15 amino acids. CDR3 coding DNA: TGTGCCAGAAGCTTAAGGCCTAGGGGCGCCGGGGAGCTGTTTTTT. This sequence encodes CARSLRPRGAGELFF.

This clone has just a few counts. Here the CDR3 reads CASSLGQGYSAYEQYF. Here the CDR3 DNA reads TGTGCCAGTAGTTTGGGGCAGGGATATTCGGCCTACGAGCAGTACTTC. J is TRBJ2-7 and V is TRBV19; D might be TRBD1 (5 bases). V lost 5 bases to trimming and J lost 2 bases, with 19 bases between them. The CDR3 covers 16 residues. Germline values: CDR1 LNHDA, CDR2 SQIVND (reference sequence).

The genes are TRBV18 and TRBJ1-1, with no clear D. The CDR3 runs 12 residues. The V end lost 3 bases, the J end lost 8 bases, and 10 bases lay between the germline ends. Per germline, CDR1 KGHSH and CDR2 LQKENI. CDR3 protein: CASSPFRGEAFF. For the CDR3, the DNA is TGTGCCAGCTCACCTTTCCGGGGAGAAGCTTTCTTT.

The chain joins TRBV6-1 to TRBJ2-1; 7 nucleotides line up with TRBD1. Trimming at V came to 4 bases and at J to 0 bases, leaving 9 bases not matched to a gene. This CDR3 is built from 17 residues. From germline, CDR1 is MNHNS and CDR2 SASEGT. The CDR3 loop reads CASSAATRDSSYNEQFF. In nucleotides, the CDR3 is TGTGCCAGCAGTGCTGCGACCCGGGACAGCTCCTACAATGAGCAGTTCTTC.

This chain joins TRBV28 and TRBJ1-2; 9 bases align to TRBD1. Germline CDR1 and CDR2: MDHEN and SYDVKM. The CDR3 has 15 residues. The ends lost 1 base at V and 4 bases at J; junction bases unmatched: 4. CDR3 residues: CASSLSDRGPYGYTF. DNA of the CDR3: TGTGCCAGCAGTTTATCGGACAGGGGACCCTATGGCTACACCTTC.

The gene calls are TRBV27 and TRBJ1-2; 10 positions agree with TRBD1. After removal of 3 bases from V and 4 bases from J, the junction contained 5 bases not matched to a gene. The CDR3 extends over 15 amino acids. Germline values: CDR1 MNHEY, CDR2 SMNVEV (reference sequence). The DNA of the CDR3 is TGTGCCAGCAGTTTGTTGGGACAGGGGTTCTATGGCTACACCTTC. It specifies CASSLLGQGFYGYTF.

J is TRBJ2-5 and V is TRBV2; 8 nucleotides align to TRBD2. Losses at the gene ends were 5 bases for V and 4 bases for J; bases not matched to a gene: 9. From germline, CDR1 is SNHLY and CDR2 FYNNEI. This CDR3 is built from 15 residues. CDR3 DNA sequence: TGTGCCAGCAGTTACAGCGGGAGTGGGCGAGAGACCCAGTACTTC. Translating it yields CASSYSGSGRETQYF. The whole variable domain, remainder taken from reference TRBV2 and TRBJ2-5, is EPEVTQTPSHQVTQMGQEVILRCVPISNHLYFYWYRQILGQKVEFLVSFYNNEISEKSEIFDDQFSVERPDGSNFTLKIRSTKLEDSAMYFCASSYSGSGRETQYFGPGTRLLVL.

The gene calls are TRBV6-5 and TRBJ2-5, with a possible D match to TRBD2 (6 bases). The germline gives CDR1 MNHEY, CDR2 SVGAGI. Trimming shortened V by 8 bases and J by 5 bases, and 12 bases separated the two germline ends. This CDR3 region has 12 residues. The CDR3 is CASGRGSETQYF. CDR3 nucleotide sequence: TGTGCCAGCGGGCGGGGTTCGGAGACCCAGTACTTC.

The rearrangement uses TRBV10-1 and TRBJ2-5; the D gene is possibly TRBD1 (6 bases). The CDR3 totals 13 residues. V lost 8 bases and J 5 bases, leaving 15 bases between the germline ends. Germline V CDR1 and CDR2: WNHNN, SYGVQD (reference sequence). The CDR3 loop is CASSSQRGETQYF. In DNA form, the CDR3 reads TGCGCCAGCTCATCGCAGAGGGGGGAGACCCAGTACTTC.

This chain connects TRBV19 to TRBJ2-7; 7 bases line up with TRBD2. V lost 3 bases and J lost 2; bases outside the gene matches: 7. CDR1 is LNHDA and CDR2 is SQIVND in the germline V gene (reference sequence). The CDR3 is 15 amino acids. The CDR3, as DNA: TGTGCCAGTAGTATCGGCCCTAGCGGACCCTACGAGCAGTACTTC. Translated: CASSIGPSGPYEQYF.

The genes are TRBV24-1 and TRBJ2-2; 8 nucleotides line up with TRBD1. Germline CDR1 reads KGHDR; CDR2 reads SFDVKD. Trimming removed 5 bases from V and 7 bases from J; junction bases left unmatched: 8. This CDR3 is built from 15 residues. The CDR3 DNA is TGTGCCACCAGTGCTGTCAGGGGGCGTTTCGGGGAGCTGTTTTTT. Translating gives CATSAVRGRFGELFF.